This TCR beta chain is drawn from a study of identifying expanded T cells in peripheral blood. Findings and limits, study-wide: Across healthy donors, higher total template counts meant significantly greater two-week count variance.

Measured with immunoSEQ multiplex PCR; TCRdb has only the in-frame clones, and not every one. The data show fewer than 85,000 clones, approximately 85% seen once. The V gene end was trimmed by 3 bases and the J gene end by 5 bases; junction bases not matched to a gene: 2. Germline V CDR1 and CDR2: SGHAT, FQNNGV. The CDR3 has 14 amino acids. With respect to this clone: Its cognate antigen is unknown.

The chain joins TRBV11-2 to TRBJ1-4; TRBD1 aligns across 8 bases. The sequenced material came from blood. The receptor was isolated from a person aged 18 to 70 in good health. Written as DNA, the CDR3 is TGTGCCAGCAGCTTGGACAGGGCGAATGAAAAACTGTTTTTT. The encoded protein is CASSLDRANEKLFF.